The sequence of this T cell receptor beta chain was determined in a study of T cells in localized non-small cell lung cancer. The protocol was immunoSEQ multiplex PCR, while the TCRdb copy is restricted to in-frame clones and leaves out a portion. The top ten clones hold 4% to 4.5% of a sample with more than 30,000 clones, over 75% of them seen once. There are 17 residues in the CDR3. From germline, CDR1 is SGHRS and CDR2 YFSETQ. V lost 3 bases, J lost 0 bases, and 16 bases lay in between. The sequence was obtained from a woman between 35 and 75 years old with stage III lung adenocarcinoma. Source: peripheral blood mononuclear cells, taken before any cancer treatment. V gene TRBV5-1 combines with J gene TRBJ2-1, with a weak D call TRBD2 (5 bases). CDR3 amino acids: CASSWRTGSSSYNEQFF. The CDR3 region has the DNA TGCGCCAGCAGCTGGAGGACGGGGTCTAGCTCCTACAATGAGCAGTTCTTC. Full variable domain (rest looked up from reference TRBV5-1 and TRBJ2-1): KAGVTQTPRYLIKTRGQQVTLSCSPISGHRSVSWYQQTPGQGLQFLFEYFSETQRNKGNFPGRFSGRQFSNSRSEMNVSTLELGDSALYLCASSWRTGSSSYNEQFFGPGTRLTVL.